The 12 T cell receptor beta chains below come from one sample, sequenced in a study of T cells after posttransplantation cyclophosphamide. The assay was immunoSEQ multiplex PCR, and TCRdb's table has in-frame clones only and misses some. The repertoire holds 30,000 or so clones, with 70% to 90% as singletons. Sequences were obtained from PBMCs. These receptors all come from a woman aged 40 to 50 with a blood cancer, CMV-positive, and with a related stem cell donor.

The chain combines TRBV30 with TRBJ2-3, with a weak D call TRBD2 (5 bases). This CDR3 is built from 13 residues. CDR1 is GTSNPN, CDR2 SVGIG, per germline (reference sequence). V lost 0 bases and J 3 bases, leaving 7 bases between the germline ends. CDR3 in amino acids: CAWSVPGTDTQYF. Written as DNA, the CDR3 is TGTGCCTGGAGTGTACCGGGGACAGATACGCAGTATTTT.

The CDR3 loop is CASSQQAISGNTIYF. CDR3 coding DNA: TGTGCCAGCAGCCAACAGGCCATCTCTGGAAACACCATATATTTT. The V and J genes are TRBV7-2 and TRBJ1-3, with D possibly matching TRBD1 (5 bases). The germline V gene has CDR1 SGHTA and CDR2 FQGNSA. The CDR3 runs 15 residues. The V and J ends lost 5 bases and 0 bases respectively, with 11 bases between them.

This clone has only a few counts. The chain links TRBV27 to TRBJ2-7; 9 nucleotides align to TRBD1. The CDR3 loop spans 15 amino acids. The germline V gene encodes CDR1 MNHEY and CDR2 SMNVEV (reference sequence). The V segment lost 1 base and the J segment 3 bases; nucleotides outside the gene matches: 4. The CDR3 DNA reads as TGTGCCAGCAGTTTATTCGCGACAGGGGGCTACGAGCAGTACTTC. It is translated as CASSLFATGGYEQYF.

The chain links TRBV25-1 to TRBJ1-5; D is ambiguous. CDR3 length equals 12 residues. Per the germline V gene, CDR1 is MGHDK and CDR2 is SYGVNS. The ends were cut back, 2 bases at V and 7 bases at J, with 6 bases in the middle. The CDR3 nucleotides read TGTGCCAGCAGTGAAATCGGGCAGCCCCAGCATTTT. It translates to CASSEIGQPQHF.

The chain joins TRBV4-1 to TRBJ2-5, with TRBD1 matching over 12 bases. V was pared by 5 bases and J by 5 bases, with 9 bases of the junction left unmatched. CDR3 length: 16 residues. Germline V CDR1 and CDR2: MGHRA, YSYEKL. CDR3 DNA sequence: TGCGCCAGCAGCGGACCCGGGACAGGGGGCCTGGAGACCCAGTACTTC. Its translation is CASSGPGTGGLETQYF.

This rearrangement joins TRBV7-8 to TRBJ2-1; 7 nucleotides agree with TRBD1. Germline V gene sequence: CDR1 SGHVS, CDR2 FQNEAQ. The length of the CDR3 is 16 residues. V lost 4 bases to trimming and J lost 1 base; unmatched junction nucleotides: 7. The CDR3 coding sequence is TGTGCCAGCAGCTCCCCGACAGGGTTATCCTACAATGAGCAGTTCTTC. Translating it yields CASSSPTGLSYNEQFF.

The chain carries TRBV7-6 and TRBJ1-2, with 7 nucleotides matching TRBD1. The CDR3 consists of 15 residues. Germline trimming cut 3 bases from V and 4 bases from J; bases unmatched to any gene: 8. CDR1 and CDR2 (germline): SGHVS, FNYEAQ. CDR3 region: CASSFSTGMGYGYTF. Here the CDR3 DNA reads TGTGCCAGCAGCTTTTCGACAGGGATGGGCTATGGCTACACCTTC.

The V and J genes are TRBV7-8 and TRBJ2-3, with D possibly being TRBD1 (6 bases). In germline, CDR1 is SGHVS, CDR2 FQNEAQ. CDR3 length: 15 residues. Trimming cost V 5 bases and J 3 bases, with 15 bases left between them. DNA of the CDR3: TGTGCCAGCAGCCTCCGGTTAACAGGGACAGATACGCAGTATTTT. This encodes CASSLRLTGTDTQYF.

The chain is built from TRBV11-2 and TRBJ2-7; tentatively, D is TRBD2 (6 bases). Trimming took off 6 bases at V and 3 bases at J, with 15 bases between the two ends. The CDR3 is 14 amino acids. From germline, CDR1 is SGHAT and CDR2 FQNNGV. The CDR3 region is CASRYAGRGYEQYF. DNA for the CDR3: TGTGCCAGCAGATACGCGGGAAGGGGCTACGAGCAGTACTTC.

This chain uses TRBV10-3 with TRBJ1-1, with 10 bases lining up with TRBD1. The CDR3 consists of 13 residues. In germline, CDR1 is ENHRY, CDR2 SYGVKD. V lost 4 bases to trimming and J lost 6 bases; unmatched junction nucleotides: 2. CDR3 sequence (DNA): TGTGCCATCAGTGGACAGGGGGCATCTGAAGCTTTCTTT. Translating it yields CAISGQGASEAFF.

This clone was counted a single time. The J gene is TRBJ2-1, the V gene TRBV6-4; TRBD2 matches 12 bases. Germline V gives CDR1 MRHNA, CDR2 SNTAGT. The junction had 3 bases not matched to a gene; V was cut back by 4 bases and J by 5 bases. The CDR3 contains 15 residues. Written as DNA, the CDR3 is TGTGCCAGCAGTGCTAGCGGGGGGGCAAACAATGAGCAGTTCTTC. Translated, it gives CASSASGGANNEQFF.

This clone was counted a few times. V gene TRBV6-1 combines with J gene TRBJ1-3; D is unclear. The V end lost 8 bases, the J end lost 0 bases, and 8 bases lay between the germline ends. The CDR3 runs 13 residues. Germline CDR1 is MNHNS and CDR2 is SASEGT. Written as DNA, the CDR3 is TGTGCCAGCGCCACGGTCTCTGGAAACACCATATATTTT. It codes for CASATVSGNTIYF.